This T cell receptor (beta chain) was captured in a study of OX40 agonist ivuxolimab in advanced cancers. Study results and limitations: Partial responders receiving 0.1-3.0 mg/kg showed among the lowest clonal expansion. At 0.1 to 3.0 mg/kg, clonal expansion of CD4+ and CD8+ blood T cells had occurred by week 6.

Regarding this clone: Its target is not known.

The germline V gene encodes CDR1 MNHNS and CDR2 SASEGT. The CDR3 spans 11 residues. V was clipped by 6 bases and J by 7 bases, with 9 bases between them. Repertoires were generated with immunoSEQ multiplex PCR, while TCRdb's copy carries only in-frame clones and drops some. This table holds just under 85,000 clones, roughly 80% found once. The specimen was CD4+ or CD8+ T cells sorted from blood, collected in a trial of the OX40 agonist ivuxolimab. This chain connects TRBV6-1 to TRBJ2-5; D may be TRBD2 (5 bases). This sequence was found in an adult with an advanced solid tumor such as melanoma, head and neck, liver or kidney cancer. CDR3 sequence reads: CASSRGWTQYF. As DNA, the CDR3 is TGTGCCAGCAGCCGCGGGTGGACCCAGTACTTC.